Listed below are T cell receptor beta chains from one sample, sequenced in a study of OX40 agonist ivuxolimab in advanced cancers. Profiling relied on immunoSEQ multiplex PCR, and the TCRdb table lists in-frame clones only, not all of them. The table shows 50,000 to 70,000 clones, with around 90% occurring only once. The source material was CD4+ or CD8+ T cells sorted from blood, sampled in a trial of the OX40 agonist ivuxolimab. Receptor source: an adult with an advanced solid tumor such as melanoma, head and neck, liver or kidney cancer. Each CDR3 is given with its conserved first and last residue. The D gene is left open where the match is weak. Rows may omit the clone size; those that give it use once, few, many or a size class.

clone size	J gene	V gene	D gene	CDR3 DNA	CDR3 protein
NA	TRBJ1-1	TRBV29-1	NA	TGCAACGTTGACAGAAACACTGAAGCTTTCTTT	CNVDRNTEAFF
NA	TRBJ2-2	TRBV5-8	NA	TGTGCCAGCAGCTTGGAAGGTGGGGCGGGGGCCTACACCGGGGAGCTGTTTTTT	CASSLEGGAGAYTGELFF
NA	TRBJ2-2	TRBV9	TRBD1	TGTGCCAGCAGCTACAGACAGGGGGCGAGCACCGGGGAGCTGTTTTTT	CASSYRQGASTGELFF
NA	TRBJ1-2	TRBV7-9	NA	TGTGCCAGCAGCTCAGACCCCCTCGGTGGCTACACCTTC	CASSSDPLGGYTF
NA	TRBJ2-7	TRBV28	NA	TGTGCCAGCAGTTTCCGACTAGATCTCTACGAGCAGTACTTC	CASSFRLDLYEQYF
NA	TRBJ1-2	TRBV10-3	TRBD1	TGTGCCATCAGTGTTGGGACAGGGGGCTATGGCTACACCTTC	CAISVGTGGYGYTF
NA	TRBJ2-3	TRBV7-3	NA	TGTGCCAGCAGCCCGGTGGGGGCGGGCACAGATACGCAGTATTTT	CASSPVGAGTDTQYF
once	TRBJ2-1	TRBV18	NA	TGTGCCAGCTCACCAAGGGACCCGGGACCCTACAATGAGCAGTTCTTC	CASSPRDPGPYNEQFF
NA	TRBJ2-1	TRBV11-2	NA	TGTGCCAGCAGCTTAAGCTCCTACAATGAGCAGTTCTTC	CASSLSSYNEQFF
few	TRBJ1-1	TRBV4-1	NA	TGCGCCAGCAGCCATGAGAGGTACACTGAAGCTTTCTTT	CASSHERYTEAFF
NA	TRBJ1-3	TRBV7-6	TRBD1	TGTGCCAGCAGCGCACAGGGGAGCTCTGGAAACACCATATATTTT	CASSAQGSSGNTIYF
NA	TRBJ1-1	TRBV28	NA	TGTGCCAGCAGTTGGGGGACTGAAGCTTTCTTT	CASSWGTEAFF
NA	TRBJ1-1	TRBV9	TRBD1	TGTGCCAGCAGCGTAGAGGGACAGGGGCTGTTGGGCACTGAAGCTTTCTTT	CASSVEGQGLLGTEAFF
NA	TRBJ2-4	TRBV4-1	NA	TGCGCCAGCAGCCACCCTCCCCCAGGGAGCAAAAACATTCAGTACTTC	CASSHPPPGSKNIQYF
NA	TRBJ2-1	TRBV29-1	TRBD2	TGCAGCGTGGACCGGACTAGCGGACACAATGAGCAGTTCTTC	CSVDRTSGHNEQFF
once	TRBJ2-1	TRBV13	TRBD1	TGTGCCAGCAGCCCAGGACAGGGGGCGTACAATGAGCAGTTCTTC	CASSPGQGAYNEQFF
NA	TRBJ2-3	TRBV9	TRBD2	TGTGCCAGCAGCGTAGTTAGCGGGGTAGGCACAGATACGCAGTATTTT	CASSVVSGVGTDTQYF
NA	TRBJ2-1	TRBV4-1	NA	TGCGCCAGCAGCCAAGAATACAGGGCCAATGAGCAGTTCTTC	CASSQEYRANEQFF
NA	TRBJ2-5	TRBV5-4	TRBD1	TGTGCCAGCAGCCCGACAGGGATGGAGAGAACCCAGTACTTC	CASSPTGMERTQYF
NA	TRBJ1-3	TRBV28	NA	TGTGCCAGCAGGGAAAGTTACACCACTTACTCTGGAAACACCATATATTTT	CASRESYTTYSGNTIYF
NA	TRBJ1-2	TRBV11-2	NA	TGTGCCAGCAGCAAGGAGCAGGGGAGTGGAGGGTATGGCTACACCTTC	CASSKEQGSGGYGYTF
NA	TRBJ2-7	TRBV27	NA	TGTGCCAGCCGACCCGGGACCTCATTCGAGCAGTACTTC	CASRPGTSFEQYF
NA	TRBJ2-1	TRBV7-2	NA	TGTGCCAGCAGCTCCGGACTCAACAATGAGCAGTTCTTC	CASSSGLNNEQFF
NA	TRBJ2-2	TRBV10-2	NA	TGCGCCAGCAGCCGGGGGGAGCTGTTTTTT	CASSRGELFF
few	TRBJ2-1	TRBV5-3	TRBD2	TGTGCCAGAAGCTTGTTACTAGCGGGAGCCTACAATGAGCAGTTCTTC	CARSLLLAGAYNEQFF
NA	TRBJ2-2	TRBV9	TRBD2	TGTGCCAGCAGCCCCCCGCTAGCGGCCACCGGGGAGCTGTTTTTT	CASSPPLAATGELFF
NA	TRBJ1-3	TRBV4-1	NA	TGCGCCAGCAGCCCCGAGGTCTGGTCTACTGGAAACACCATATATTTT	CASSPEVWSTGNTIYF
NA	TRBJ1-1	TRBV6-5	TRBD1	TGTGCCACCCGACAGGGGTATGAAGCTTTCTTT	CATRQGYEAFF
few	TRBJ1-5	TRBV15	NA	TGTGCCACCAGCAGGACAGGCGGTAATCAGCCCCAGCATTTT	CATSRTGGNQPQHF
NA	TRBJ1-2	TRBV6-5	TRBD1	TGTGCCAGCAGTTACTTGGCCGGGACAGGGAACTATGGCTACACCTTC	CASSYLAGTGNYGYTF
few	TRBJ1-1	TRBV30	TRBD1	TGTGCCAGCCCGCGGACAGGGGTTACTGAAGCTTTCTTT	CASPRTGVTEAFF
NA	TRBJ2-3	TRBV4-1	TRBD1	TGCGCCAGCAGCTACCGACAGGGGAGCAACACAGATACGCAGTATTTT	CASSYRQGSNTDTQYF
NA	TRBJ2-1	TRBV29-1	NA	TGCAGCGTTGAAGTAAGGCAGGGGCATGAGCAGTTCTTC	CSVEVRQGHEQFF
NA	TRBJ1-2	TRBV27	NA	TGTGCCAGCAGTTTAACATTGGCAGGGGAAGATGGCTACACCTTC	CASSLTLAGEDGYTF
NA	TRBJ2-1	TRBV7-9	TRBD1	TGTGCCAGCAGCTTAGGCGTTTGGGGGACAGCCTACAATGAGCAGTTCTTC	CASSLGVWGTAYNEQFF
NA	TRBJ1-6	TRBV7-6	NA	TGTGCCAGCGGGGCAGGGTTATCCTCACCCCTCCACTTT	CASGAGLSSPLHF
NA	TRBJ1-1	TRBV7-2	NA	TGTGCCAGCAGCTTATACAACACTGAAGCTTTCTTT	CASSLYNTEAFF
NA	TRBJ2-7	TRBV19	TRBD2	TGTGCCAGTAGCATAGCGGGGGGGATCTACGAGCAGTACTTC	CASSIAGGIYEQYF
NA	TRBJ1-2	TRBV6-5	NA	TGTGCCAGCAGTTACGGGGGGCCGAACTATGGCTACACCTTC	CASSYGGPNYGYTF
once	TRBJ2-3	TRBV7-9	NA	TGTGCCAGCAGTCAAACCGCTCGCGGGGGCCTGGATACGCAGTATTTT	CASSQTARGGLDTQYF
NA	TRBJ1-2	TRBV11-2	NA	TGTGCCAGCAGCTTCGGAACCAGCTATGGCTACACCTTC	CASSFGTSYGYTF
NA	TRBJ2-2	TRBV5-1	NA	TGCGCCAGCAGCGGTCTACAGGGAGAGAACACCGGGGAGCTGTTTTTT	CASSGLQGENTGELFF
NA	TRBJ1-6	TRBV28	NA	TGTGCCAGCAATCCGGAAGTTAATTCACCCCTCCACTTT	CASNPEVNSPLHF
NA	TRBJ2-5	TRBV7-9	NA	TGTGCCAGCAGCTTATTCTCGTACCAAGAGACCCAGTACTTC	CASSLFSYQETQYF
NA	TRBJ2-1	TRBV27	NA	TGTGCCAGCAGTTTATTGGGGGGCTCTGGCAATGAGCAGTTCTTC	CASSLLGGSGNEQFF
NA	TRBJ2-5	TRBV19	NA	TGTGCCAGTAGTACCCCCTGGGGAGTCCAAGAGACCCAGTACTTC	CASSTPWGVQETQYF
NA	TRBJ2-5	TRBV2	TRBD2	TGTGCCAGCAGTGAAGCTTTGATAGCGGGGTTGGGTCAAGAGACCCAGTACTTC	CASSEALIAGLGQETQYF
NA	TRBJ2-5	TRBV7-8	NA	TGTGCCAGCAGCTTAGTGCTCGGGGAGACCCAGTACTTC	CASSLVLGETQYF
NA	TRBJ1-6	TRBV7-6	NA	TGTGCCAGCAGCTCGGCGGGGAGGGAACAACTCCACTTT	CASSSAGREQLHF